This record looks at one TCR beta chain sequence and its context. Which antigen it targets is not known. No qualities accompany the bases; no much larger clone lies one base away. These data come from a study of CD8 T cells in Susac syndrome (dated by TCRdb to the late 2010s). Study-level background: Whether CD8+ T cell activation and differentiation in Susac syndrome was antigen driven was tested using repertoire sequencing. The study compared CD8+ T cell repertoire clonality among over ten healthy donors, about 14 Susac syndrome patients and around 16 multiple sclerosis patients. Broad study findings and their caveats: The number of individuals in the TCR sequencing and HLA analysis was acknowledged as relatively small.

High-throughput TCR beta sequencing profiled peripheral blood CD8+ and CD4+ T cells from healthy donors, Susac syndrome patients and multiple sclerosis patients. The multiple sclerosis controls were treatment-naive patients who had stable or active relapsing-remitting disease and met the revised McDonald criteria. Bulk CD8+ and CD4+ T cells were purified by magnetic negative isolation, whereas CD8+ TEMRA cells were enriched by FACS. Blood was drawn into EDTA tubes, processed within 24 hours, and PBMCs were isolated by density gradient centrifugation. PBMCs destined for TCR sequencing were cryopreserved in liquid nitrogen and later thawed in a 37 °C water bath. The sorted or isolated CD4+, CD8+ and CD8+ TEMRA cells had a purity of 90% or higher. RNA was extracted using the RNeasy kit, and roughly 0.5 to 1 ug of the RNA was reverse transcribed with random hexamers. TCR beta CDR3 regions were amplified with the immunoSEQ multiplex PCR assay covering 54 Vbeta and 13 Jbeta segments. PCR amplification bias was corrected using a synthetic template baseline for primer optimization and computational correction. In the paper's pipeline: Reads were annotated to V, D and J genes according to IMGT and were analyzed with immunoSEQ Analyzer, with only productive sequences retained. Clonality was computed as one minus Shannon entropy normalized by log2 of the number of productive unique sequences. For each patient and control, public and private clones were evaluated within the 100 most prevalent clones. Clones were defined as Susac-specific if absent from the healthy and MS cohorts, from 1052 published viral clones and from other ImmuneACCESS disease sequences. TCRdb handled the public reads itself, with Q25 trimming in fastp and clone calling in MiXCR, and kept productive beta chains. Identical CDR3 protein sequences are pooled into one entry, listed with their most common genes and DNA. TCRdb, not the original authors, processed these V and J calls. This sample has about 66,000 distinct CDR3 sequences in its table, and about 94% of those were observed once. The top ten clonotypes cover about 0.61% of the sample.

V lost 8 bases and J lost 2 bases; the stretch between them is 10 bases long. The CDR3 covers 11 residues, taking in both the cysteine and the phenylalanine. Of all the DNA, just the CDR3 is kept, 33 bases in frame from base 1. For CDR1 and CDR2, the germline V gene lists SQVTM and ANQGSEA. Sequencing input: CD8+ T cells from PBMCs. This sequence originates from a human donor with multiple sclerosis. This receptor chain uses TRBV29-1 and TRBJ2-7, with the D gene not clear enough to name. In nucleotide form, the sequence is TGCAGCTCCATGAACACCTACGAGCAGTACTTC. Translated, it gives CSSMNTYEQYF.